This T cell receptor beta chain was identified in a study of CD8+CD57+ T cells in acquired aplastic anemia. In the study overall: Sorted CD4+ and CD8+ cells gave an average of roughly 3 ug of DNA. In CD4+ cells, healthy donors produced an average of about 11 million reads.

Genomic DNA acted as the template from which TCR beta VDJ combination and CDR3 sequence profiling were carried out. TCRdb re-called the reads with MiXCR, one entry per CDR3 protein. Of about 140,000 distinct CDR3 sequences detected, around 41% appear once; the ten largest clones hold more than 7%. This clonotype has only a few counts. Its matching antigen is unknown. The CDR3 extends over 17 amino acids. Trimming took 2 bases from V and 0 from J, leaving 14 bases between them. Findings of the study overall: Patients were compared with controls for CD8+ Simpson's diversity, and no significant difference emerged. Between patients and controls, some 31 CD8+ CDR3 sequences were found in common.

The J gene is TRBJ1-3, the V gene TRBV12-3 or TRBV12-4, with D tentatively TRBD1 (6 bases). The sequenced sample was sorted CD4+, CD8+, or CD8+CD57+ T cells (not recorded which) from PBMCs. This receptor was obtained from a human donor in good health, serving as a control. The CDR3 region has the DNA TGTGCCAGCAGTTTAAATCGGGGGGCTGACTCTGGAAACACCATATATTTT. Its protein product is CASSLNRGADSGNTIYF.